The rows below give T cell receptor beta chains drawn from one sample of a study of blood T cell repertoires in COVID-19. The table came from immunoSEQ multiplex PCR; TCRdb's copy has only in-frame clones and leaves some out. The sample consists of 72,000 or so clones, 80% of them appearing once. The source material was peripheral blood. The receptors here all came from a man between 65 and 85 years old who had recovered from COVID-19. CDR3s include the opening cysteine and the closing phenylalanine or tryptophan. Each record gives: J gene, V gene, D gene, clone size, CDR3 DNA, CDR3 protein. D genes are given only for firm matches. Part of the rows lack a size; the others show once, few, many or a class for expanded clones.

>TRBJ2-7|TRBV5-4|TRBD1|.
TGTGCCAGCAGCTTGGGGACAGGGGGCGCGGTTTCCTACGAGCAGTACTTC
CASSLGTGGAVSYEQYF
>TRBJ1-5|TRBV10-2|.|.
TGCGCCAGCAGTGAGGCGTCAGGGTTTGATCAGCCCCAGCATTTT
CASSEASGFDQPQHF
>TRBJ2-5|TRBV4-1|.|.
TGCGCCAGCAGCCAACGAGAGACCCAGTACTTC
CASSQRETQYF
>TRBJ2-6|TRBV4-3|.|.
TGCGCCAGCAGCCAAGCTGCCTACTCTGGGGCCAACGTCCTGACTTTC
CASSQAAYSGANVLTF
>TRBJ2-6|TRBV24-1|.|.
TGTGCCACCAGTCCGGGCTCTGGGGCCAACGTCCTGACTTTC
CATSPGSGANVLTF
>TRBJ2-1|TRBV10-3|TRBD2|.
TGTGCCATCAGTGATCGACTAGCGGGATACTATGAGCAGTTCTTC
CAISDRLAGYYEQFF
>TRBJ1-1|TRBV5-1|.|.
TGCGCCAGCACCCTGCAGGGCCGACACACTGAAGCTTTCTTT
CASTLQGRHTEAFF
>TRBJ1-6|TRBV3-1/TRBV3-2|.|.
TGTGCCAGCAGCCCAGAGGCCACCGTAAATTCACCCCTCCACTTT
CASSPEATVNSPLHF
>TRBJ1-6|TRBV6-5|.|.
TGTGCCAGCAGCTTGTCTGAGGCCGGCTATTCACCCCTCCACTTT
CASSLSEAGYSPLHF
>TRBJ1-1|TRBV7-9|.|.
TGTGCCAGCAGCAACGGACAGTTGAACACTGAAGCTTTCTTT
CASSNGQLNTEAFF
>TRBJ1-2|TRBV5-1|.|.
TGCGCCAGCAGCTTACTAGGAGCAGGGGATAACTATGGCTACACCTTC
CASSLLGAGDNYGYTF
>TRBJ2-1|TRBV20-1|TRBD1|.
TGCAGTGCTAGTCGCCCGGACAGGGGGCAGGGGAATGAGCAGTTCTTC
CSASRPDRGQGNEQFF
>TRBJ2-7|TRBV5-3|TRBD1|.
TGTGCCAGAAGCTGTACCGGGACAGAGGCCCCCGAGCAGTACTTC
CARSCTGTEAPEQYF
>TRBJ1-3|TRBV2|.|.
TGTGCCAGCAGTCTGGACAGAGAAGGAAACACCATATATTTT
CASSLDREGNTIYF
>TRBJ2-7|TRBV2|TRBD1|.
TGTGCCAGCAGTGAATGGGACAGCGAGCAGTACTTC
CASSEWDSEQYF
>TRBJ1-5|TRBV6-6|.|.
TGTGCCAGCAGTTACTCGTCGGAGCGACAGCCCCAGCATTTT
CASSYSSERQPQHF
>TRBJ2-2|TRBV27|.|.
TGTGCCAGCAGTCAGGGACAAGGCACCGGGGAGCTGTTTTTT
CASSQGQGTGELFF
>TRBJ2-7|TRBV19|TRBD1|few
TGTGCCAGTAGTATCGGACAGGGGGCGAGGGAGCAGTACTTC
CASSIGQGAREQYF
>TRBJ2-7|TRBV29-1|.|.
TGCAGCGTTGAAGGGACTGGAAGCCTCGAGCAGTACTTC
CSVEGTGSLEQYF
>TRBJ2-2|TRBV11-3|.|.
TGTGCCAGCAGCTTAGTGAACTCGAACACCGGGGAGCTGTTTTTT
CASSLVNSNTGELFF
>TRBJ1-1|TRBV18|.|medium-sized
TGTGCCAGCTCACCACCTGACTTGGACAAGAACACTGAAGCTTTCTTT
CASSPPDLDKNTEAFF
>TRBJ1-1|TRBV6-4|TRBD1|.
TGTGCCAGCAGCCAGGGGGCCGGAACTGAAGCTTTCTTT
CASSQGAGTEAFF
>TRBJ1-2|TRBV6-5|TRBD1|.
TGTGCCAGCAGGGAGGACAGGGTGGGCTACACCTTC
CASREDRVGYTF
>TRBJ1-6|TRBV18|.|few
TGTGCCAGCTCACCAGGACAGTCTTTAACTTATAATTCACCCCTCCACTTT
CASSPGQSLTYNSPLHF
>TRBJ1-6|TRBV30|TRBD1|.
TGTGCCTCAGGACAGGGACGGTCACCCCTCCACTTT
CASGQGRSPLHF
>TRBJ2-5|TRBV10-1|TRBD2|few
TGCGCCAGCAGTGAGTCTCGTAGCGGGAGGCGGGAGACCCAGTACTTC
CASSESRSGRRETQYF
>TRBJ1-4|TRBV19|TRBD1|.
TGTGCCAGTAGTAGAAATCTTGGGACAGGGGTTTTTGTTGCAACTAATGAAAAACTGTTTTTT
CASSRNLGTGVFVATNEKLFF
>TRBJ2-3|TRBV28|.|.
TGTGCCAGCAGTACAAATGTGAATACGCAGTATTTT
CASSTNVNTQYF
>TRBJ1-1|TRBV11-2|TRBD1|once
TGTGCCAGCAGCTTGGCACCGGACAGGGGGTTGTACACTGAAGCTTTCTTT
CASSLAPDRGLYTEAFF
>TRBJ1-5|TRBV30|TRBD1|.
TGTGCCTGGAGGCTTTCCGGGACAGGGGTTTTGATAAGCAATCAGCCCCAGCATTTT
CAWRLSGTGVLISNQPQHF
>TRBJ1-4|TRBV28|.|many
TGTGCCAGCAGTCTCTACAGTGAAGCAACTAATGAAAAACTGTTTTTT
CASSLYSEATNEKLFF
>TRBJ1-4|TRBV6-2/TRBV6-3|.|.
TGTGCCAGCAGCGACGGGGTAGTGGTTAATGAAAAACTGTTTTTT
CASSDGVVVNEKLFF
>TRBJ1-1|TRBV6-2/TRBV6-3|.|.
TGTGCCAGCAGTCCCCCAGGTTGGGGAGGTGGGATGAACACTGAAGCTTTCTTT
CASSPPGWGGGMNTEAFF
>TRBJ2-2|TRBV2|TRBD2|.
TGTGCCAGCAGTGGGGAGGGAAAGAACACCGGGGAGCTGTTTTTT
CASSGEGKNTGELFF
>TRBJ2-1|TRBV6-6|TRBD2|.
TGTGCCACCACAGACAGGCGGGGGGGTTACAATGAGCAGTTCTTC
CATTDRRGGYNEQFF
>TRBJ2-1|TRBV7-2|TRBD2|.
TGTGCCAGCAGCTTAGCGGGACTAGCAGGCGATGAGCAGTTCTTC
CASSLAGLAGDEQFF
>TRBJ1-6|TRBV11-3|.|.
TGTGCCAGCAGCTCCAGTAATTCACCCCTCCACTTT
CASSSSNSPLHF
>TRBJ2-1|TRBV30|TRBD1|few
TGTGCCTGGAGTCGACAGGGCAATGAGCAGTTCTTC
CAWSRQGNEQFF
>TRBJ2-1|TRBV28|.|.
TGTGCCAGCAGTAGACAACGTCCCTACAATGAGCAGTTCTTC
CASSRQRPYNEQFF
>TRBJ1-2|TRBV10-3|TRBD1|.
TGTGCCATCAGTGACAGGGGGGTGGCTCGGGGCTACACCTTC
CAISDRGVARGYTF
>TRBJ2-1|TRBV7-2|.|.
TGTGCCAGCAGCTTAGGACAGACTGGCAATGAGCAGTTCTTC
CASSLGQTGNEQFF
>TRBJ2-7|TRBV11-3|.|.
TGTGCCAGCAGCCGTTCCTACGAGCAGTACTTC
CASSRSYEQYF
>TRBJ1-1|TRBV12-3/TRBV12-4|TRBD1|once
TGTGCCAGCAGTTTGGGGACAGGGACTGAAGCTTTCTTT
CASSLGTGTEAFF
>TRBJ2-3|TRBV4-1|TRBD1|few
TGCGCCAGCAGCCCCCGGACAGGGGGCGCGTCTGAATCTAGCACAGATACGCAGTATTTT
CASSPRTGGASESSTDTQYF
>TRBJ2-2|TRBV7-9|TRBD2|.
TGTGCCAGCAGCTTGCCTAGCGGGGGGGCCCGCGGGGAGCTGTTTTTT
CASSLPSGGARGELFF
>TRBJ2-7|TRBV5-1|TRBD1|.
TGCGCCAGCAGGGAGGAGTTGGGACAGACCGTAGAGCAGTACTTC
CASREELGQTVEQYF
>TRBJ1-2|TRBV12-3/TRBV12-4|.|.
TGTGCCAGCCACAACGGGAACTATGGCTACACCTTC
CASHNGNYGYTF
>TRBJ2-7|TRBV10-2|TRBD2|.
TGCGCCAGCAGTTATATCCCTAGGACTAGCGGGAGGGGCTACGAGCAGTACTTC
CASSYIPRTSGRGYEQYF
>TRBJ2-5|TRBV6-2/TRBV6-3|TRBD2|.
TGTGCCAGCAGTTACCCACGACTAGCGGGGCTCCAAGAGACCCAGTACTTC
CASSYPRLAGLQETQYF
>TRBJ1-4|TRBV12-5|.|.
TGTGCTAGTGGTGTGTCTGCAACTAATGAAAAACTGTTTTTT
CASGVSATNEKLFF
>TRBJ2-2|TRBV4-3|.|.
TGCGCCAGCAGCCAGGGGACAACGAACACCGGGGAGCTGTTTTTT
CASSQGTTNTGELFF
>TRBJ1-2|TRBV6-5|TRBD1|.
TGTGCCAGCAGTTCCCGCAGCGGACAGGCGGTTGATGGCTACACCTTC
CASSSRSGQAVDGYTF
>TRBJ1-2|TRBV29-1|.|.
TGCAGCGTTGATAGAGGGCACTATGGCTACACCTTC
CSVDRGHYGYTF
>TRBJ2-5|TRBV24-1|TRBD2|.
TGTGCCACCAGTGATTCAGATTTACTAGCGGGAGAGGGCTCTGGAGAGACCCAGTACTTC
CATSDSDLLAGEGSGETQYF
>TRBJ2-7|TRBV19|TRBD1|.
TGTGCCAGTAGTACGGACAGGGCCTACGAGCAGTACTTC
CASSTDRAYEQYF
>TRBJ1-6|TRBV14|.|.
TGTGCCAGCAGCCACACTATGGACACCCAGAATTCACCCCTCCACTTT
CASSHTMDTQNSPLHF